This TCR beta chain derives from a study of T cells in Graves' hyperthyroidism and ophthalmopathy. Study results and caveats: Blood also held most thyroid clonotypes expanded beyond 0.001.

This clonotype has a handful of counts. Antigen: not known. V lost 0 bases to trimming and J lost 0 bases, with 8 bases between them. This CDR3 region has 15 residues. Germline V gene lookup returns CDR1 DFQATT and CDR2 SNEGSKA (reference sequence). Authors of the study amplified TCR beta CDR3 regions from RNA transcripts. RT-PCR in the first round (using the HTBI primer set) targeted the TCR CDR3. TCRdb re-derived calls from the multiplex PCR reads in MiXCR, one entry per CDR3 protein. Of around 720,000 distinct CDR3 sequences in the sample, approximately 40% were seen once. Sequenced input: blood. This receptor was identified in a woman between 35 and 50 years old with Graves' hyperthyroidism. The rearrangement links TRBV20-1 to TRBJ2-2; D is ambiguous. CDR3 coding DNA: TGCAGTGCTAGAGATATCAGAACGAACACCGGGGAGCTGTTTTTT. It codes for CSARDIRTNTGELFF.